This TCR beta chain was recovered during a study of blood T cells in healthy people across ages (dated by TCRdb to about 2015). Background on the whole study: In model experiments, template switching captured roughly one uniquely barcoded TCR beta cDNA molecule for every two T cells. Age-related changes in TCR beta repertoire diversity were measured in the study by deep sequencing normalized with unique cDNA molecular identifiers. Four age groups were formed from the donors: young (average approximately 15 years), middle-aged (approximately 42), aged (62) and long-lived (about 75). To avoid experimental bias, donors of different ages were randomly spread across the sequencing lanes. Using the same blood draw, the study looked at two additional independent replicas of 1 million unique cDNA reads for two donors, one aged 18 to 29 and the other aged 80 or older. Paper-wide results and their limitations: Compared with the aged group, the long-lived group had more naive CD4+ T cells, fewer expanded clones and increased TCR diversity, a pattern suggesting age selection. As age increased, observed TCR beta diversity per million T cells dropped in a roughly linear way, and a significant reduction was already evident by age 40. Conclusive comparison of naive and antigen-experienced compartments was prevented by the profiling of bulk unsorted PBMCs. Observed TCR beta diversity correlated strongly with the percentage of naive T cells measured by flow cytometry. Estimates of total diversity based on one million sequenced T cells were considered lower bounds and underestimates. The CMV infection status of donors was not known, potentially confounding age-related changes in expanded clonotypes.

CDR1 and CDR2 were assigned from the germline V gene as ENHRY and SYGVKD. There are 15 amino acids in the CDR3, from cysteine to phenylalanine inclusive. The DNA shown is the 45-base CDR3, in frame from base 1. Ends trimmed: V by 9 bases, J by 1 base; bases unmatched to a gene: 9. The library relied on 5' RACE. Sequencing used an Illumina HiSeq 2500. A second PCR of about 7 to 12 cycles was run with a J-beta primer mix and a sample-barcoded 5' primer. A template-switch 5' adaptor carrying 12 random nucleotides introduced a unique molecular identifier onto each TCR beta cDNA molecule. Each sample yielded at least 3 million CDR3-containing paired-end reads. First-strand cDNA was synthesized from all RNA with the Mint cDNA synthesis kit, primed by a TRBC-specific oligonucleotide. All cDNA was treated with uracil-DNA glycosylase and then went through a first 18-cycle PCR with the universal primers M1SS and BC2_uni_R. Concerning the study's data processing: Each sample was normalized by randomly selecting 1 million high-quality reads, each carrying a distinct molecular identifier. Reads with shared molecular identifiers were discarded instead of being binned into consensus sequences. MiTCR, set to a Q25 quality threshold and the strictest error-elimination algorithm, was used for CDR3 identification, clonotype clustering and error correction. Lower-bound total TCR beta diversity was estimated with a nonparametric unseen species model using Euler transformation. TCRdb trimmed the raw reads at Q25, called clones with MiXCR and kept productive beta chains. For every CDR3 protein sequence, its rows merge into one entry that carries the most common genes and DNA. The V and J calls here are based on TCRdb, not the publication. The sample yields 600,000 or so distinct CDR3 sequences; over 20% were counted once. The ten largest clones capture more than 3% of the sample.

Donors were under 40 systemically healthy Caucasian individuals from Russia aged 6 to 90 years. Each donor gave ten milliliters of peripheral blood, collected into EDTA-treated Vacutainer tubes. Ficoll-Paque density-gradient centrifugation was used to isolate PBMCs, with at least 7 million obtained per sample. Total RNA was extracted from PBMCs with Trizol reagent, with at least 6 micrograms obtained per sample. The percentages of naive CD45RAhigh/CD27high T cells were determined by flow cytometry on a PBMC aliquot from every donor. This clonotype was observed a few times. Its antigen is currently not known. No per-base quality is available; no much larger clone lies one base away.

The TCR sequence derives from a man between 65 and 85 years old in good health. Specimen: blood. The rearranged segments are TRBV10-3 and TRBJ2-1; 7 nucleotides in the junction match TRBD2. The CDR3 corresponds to CAMAPSGGSYNEQFF. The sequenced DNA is TGTGCCATGGCACCTAGCGGCGGTTCCTACAATGAGCAGTTCTTC.